This entry lists 28 T cell receptor beta chains sequenced from one sample in a study of CD8 T cells in Susac syndrome. Random hexamers were used to reverse transcribe the RNA input (about 0.5 to 1 ug). TCRdb reprocessed the immunoSEQ multiplex PCR reads with MiXCR, giving one entry per CDR3 protein. The sample records about 140,000 distinct CDR3 sequences, 95% being singletons. The material sequenced was CD8+ T cells from PBMCs. The source of these receptors is a human donor with Susac syndrome.

In this sample, this clonotype turned up once. This chain connects TRBV6-6 to TRBJ1-2; D may be TRBD1 (5 bases). V was pared by 7 bases and J by 0 bases, with 12 bases between. Germline V gene sequence: CDR1 MNHNY, CDR2 SVGAGI (reference sequence). This CDR3 comprises 14 residues. Here the CDR3 DNA reads TGTGCCAGCATCTCAGGGATGGCTAACTATGGCTACACCTTC. Protein product: CASISGMANYGYTF.

The V call is TRBV3-1, the J call TRBJ1-5; TRBD1 agrees at 7 bases. Germline-derived CDR1 and CDR2 are LGHDT and YNNKEL (reference sequence). V shed 0 bases, J shed 4 bases, and the junction held 9 bases outside the gene matches. The CDR3 consists of 17 residues. The CDR3 reads CASSQDWPGQPNQPQHF. CDR3 coding DNA: TGTGCCAGCAGCCAAGATTGGCCGGGACAGCCGAATCAGCCCCAGCATTTT. Looking up the rest from reference TRBV3-1 and TRBJ1-5 gives the full variable domain: DTAVSQTPKYLVTQMGNDKSIKCEQNLGHDTMYWYKQDSKKFLKIMFSYNNKELIINETVPNRFSPKSPDKAHLNLHINSLELGDSAVYFCASSQDWPGQPNQPQHFGDGTRLSIL.

The rearrangement links TRBV28 to TRBJ2-4; D is perhaps TRBD2 (5 bases). Germline CDR1 is MDHEN and CDR2 is SYDVKM. V lost 6 bases, J lost 7 bases, and 10 bases lay in between. This CDR3 has 12 amino acids. This chain's CDR3 is CASSRTANIQYF. CDR3 coding DNA: TGTGCCAGCAGCCGGACTGCTAACATTCAGTACTTC.

The V call is TRBV7-2, the J call TRBJ1-5; perhaps TRBD1 as D (5 bases). This CDR3 has 16 amino acids. Germline lookup yields CDR1 SGHTA and CDR2 FQGNSA. The germline V and J ends were trimmed by 1 base and 6 bases, with 16 bases remaining between them. This CDR3 is CASSLGLGAVAQPQHF. The CDR3 DNA reads as TGTGCCAGCAGCTTAGGTCTAGGGGCTGTGGCTCAGCCCCAGCATTTT.

The chain couples TRBV29-1 to TRBJ2-1; 8 nucleotides match TRBD1. V lost 6 bases to trimming and J lost 5 bases; unmatched junction nucleotides: 6. Germline-derived CDR1 and CDR2 are SQVTM and ANQGSEA. The CDR3 sequence is 13 residues long. The CDR3 reads CSVYRGEDNEQFF. CDR3 nucleotides: TGCAGCGTCTACAGGGGGGAGGACAATGAGCAGTTCTTC.

This chain links TRBV11-3 with TRBJ2-3, with D possibly being TRBD2 (6 bases). The CDR3 is 14 residues long. V shed 2 bases and J shed 6 bases, with 12 bases lying between them. Per the germline V gene, CDR1 is SGHNT and CDR2 is YENEEA. CDR3 region: CASSLHGAGDTQYF. In DNA, the CDR3 is TGTGCCAGCAGCTTACATGGGGCGGGGGATACGCAGTATTTT.

This sequence joins TRBV24-1 and TRBJ2-2; D possibly uses TRBD1 or TRBD2 (5 bases each). CDR1 is KGHDR, CDR2 SFDVKD, per germline. The CDR3 runs to 14 residues. Trimming removed 8 bases at V and 5 bases at J, with 14 bases between. For the CDR3, the DNA is TGTGCCACCAACGGGGCTAGGGGAACCGGGGAGCTGTTTTTT. Protein: CATNGARGTGELFF.

The rearrangement joins TRBV15 to TRBJ1-2, with unresolved D. Trimming shortened V by 5 bases and J by 4 bases, and 17 bases separated the two germline ends. Per germline, CDR1 LNHNV and CDR2 YYDKDF (reference sequence). The length of the CDR3 is 15 residues. CDR3 bases: TGTGCCACCAGCTTTCAGATGAGATGGGGCTATGGCTACACCTTC. Its protein product is CATSFQMRWGYGYTF.

For the CDR3, the DNA is TGTGCCAGCAGTTTATGGGGAAACGAGCAGTACTTC. Translated, it gives CASSLWGNEQYF. V gene TRBV28 combines with J gene TRBJ2-7; D uncertain. This CDR3 spans 12 amino acids. Germline V gives CDR1 MDHEN, CDR2 SYDVKM. Trimming removed 0 bases at V and 5 bases at J, with 5 bases between.

The V gene is TRBV13, the J gene TRBJ2-5, with D tentatively TRBD2 (5 bases). The V gene lost 5 bases and the J gene lost 4 bases, with 20 bases spanning the gap. The germline CDR1 and CDR2 sequences are PRHDT and FYEKMQ (reference sequence). The length of the CDR3 is 16 residues. CDR3 nucleotide sequence: TGTGCCAGCAGCACTGCAGAGGCCCAAGGAGGAGAGACCCAGTACTTC. Protein product: CASSTAEAQGGETQYF.

This chain joins TRBV24-1 and TRBJ2-7; 7 bases match TRBD2. The CDR3 extends over 13 amino acids. J gave up 3 bases and V 5 bases, and 3 bases lay outside the gene matches. Germline CDR1 reads KGHDR; CDR2 reads SFDVKD. The CDR3, as DNA: TGTGCCACCAGTGCATCGGGGGGCTACGAGCAGTACTTC. This translates into CATSASGGYEQYF.

The chain links TRBV5-1 to TRBJ2-1, with 11 bases identical to TRBD2. J gave up 8 bases and V 0 bases, and 7 bases lay outside the gene matches. The V gene's germline CDR1 is SGHRS and CDR2 YFSETQ. The CDR3 spans 16 residues. The CDR3 DNA is TGCGCCAGCAGCTTGGTCTCGACTAGCGGGAACGATGAGCAGTTCTTC. It translates to CASSLVSTSGNDEQFF.

The V call is TRBV2, the J call TRBJ2-7, with D hard to call. Trimming shortened V by 4 bases and J by 2 bases, and 18 bases separated the two germline ends. Germline V gives CDR1 SNHLY, CDR2 FYNNEI. This CDR3 has 16 amino acids. The CDR3 sequence is CASSGSGRGRTYEQYF. For the CDR3, the DNA is TGTGCCAGCAGTGGGTCCGGACGAGGACGCACCTACGAGCAGTACTTC. The full variable domain, with the rest looked up from reference TRBV2 and TRBJ2-7, is EPEVTQTPSHQVTQMGQEVILRCVPISNHLYFYWYRQILGQKVEFLVSFYNNEISEKSEIFDDQFSVERPDGSNFTLKIRSTKLEDSAMYFCASSGSGRGRTYEQYFGPGTRLTVT.

This chain connects TRBV6-5 to TRBJ2-5; tentatively, D is TRBD2 (6 bases). Trimming removed 10 bases from V and 5 bases from J, with 11 bases in between. The germline gives CDR1 MNHEY, CDR2 SVGAGI. This CDR3 has 11 residues. CDR3 in DNA: TGTGCCACAGGAGGGGTGGAGACCCAGTACTTC. Its translation is CATGGVETQYF.

J is TRBJ1-2 and V is TRBV19; D uncertain. Trimming removed 10 bases from V and 1 base from J, with 19 bases in between. The germline CDR1 and CDR2 sequences are LNHDA and SQIVND (reference sequence). CDR3 length: 15 residues. In nucleotides, the CDR3 is TGTGCCACAACGCTCGGGGTATTCGATAACTATGGCTACACCTTC. It codes for CATTLGVFDNYGYTF.

CDR3: CASSLPDSSPYEQYF. The DNA of the CDR3 is TGTGCCAGCAGCCTCCCAGACAGTTCCCCCTACGAGCAGTACTTC. The V and J genes are TRBV28 and TRBJ2-7; tentative D call: TRBD1 (5 bases). The CDR3 extends over 15 amino acids. Germline V lookup: CDR1 MDHEN, CDR2 SYDVKM. Trimming left V 6 bases short and J 2 bases short, with 17 bases between. The full variable domain, completed using reference TRBV28 and TRBJ2-7, is DVKVTQSSRYLVKRTGEKVFLECVQDMDHENMFWYRQDPGLGLRLIYFSYDVKMKEKGDIPEGYSVSREKKERFSLILESASTNQTSMYLCASSLPDSSPYEQYFGPGTRLTVT.

The genes are TRBV29-1 and TRBJ2-1; D gene uncertain. The V end was cut by 7 bases, the J end by 4 bases, with 8 bases between. The germline CDR1 and CDR2 sequences are SQVTM and ANQGSEA. This CDR3 comprises 11 residues. The CDR3 loop reads CSASQYNEQFF. CDR3 DNA sequence: TGCAGCGCATCACAGTACAATGAGCAGTTCTTC.

V is TRBV6-6 and J is TRBJ1-2; maybe TRBD1 (5 bases). This CDR3 spans 14 amino acids. Trimming took off 7 bases at V and 3 bases at J, with 15 bases between the two ends. CDR1 is MNHNY, CDR2 SVGAGI, per germline (reference sequence). CDR3 sequence (DNA): TGTGCCAGCAACCCCGGGGGGACCGACTATGGCTACACCTTC. Protein product: CASNPGGTDYGYTF.

The chain couples TRBV12-3 or TRBV12-4 to TRBJ2-1, with 7 bases fitting TRBD2. The CDR3 extends over 12 amino acids. Unmatched junction bases numbered 6, after V lost 3 bases and J lost 13 bases. The CDR3 region is CASSLTAGEQFF. The CDR3 nucleotides are TGTGCCAGCAGTTTGACGGCGGGAGAACAGTTCTTC.

The chain uses TRBV30 and TRBJ2-7, with 9 nucleotides matching TRBD1. V shed 1 base, J shed 3 bases, and the junction held 1 base outside the gene matches. The germline V gene has CDR1 GTSNPN and CDR2 SVGIG (reference sequence). This CDR3 region has 13 residues. The CDR3 is CAWSGGQGYEQYF. The CDR3 coding sequence is TGTGCCTGGAGTGGGGGACAGGGCTACGAGCAGTACTTC. Full variable domain (remainder filled in from reference TRBV30 and TRBJ2-7): SQTIHQWPATLVQPVGSPLSLECTVEGTSNPNLYWYRQAAGRGLQLLFYSVGIGQISSEVPQNLSASRPQDRQFILSSKKLLLSDSGFYLCAWSGGQGYEQYFGPGTRLTVT.

The chain employs TRBV6-2 or TRBV6-3 and TRBJ1-1, with 9 positions matching TRBD1. With 6 bases clipped from V and 12 bases from J, the junction kept 8 bases outside the gene matches. CDR1 is MNHEY and CDR2 is SVGEGT in the germline V gene. This CDR3 contains 12 residues. The CDR3 DNA reads TGTGCCAGCAGACCCCAGACAGGGGGACCTTTCTTT. This encodes CASRPQTGGPFF.

The rearrangement uses TRBV7-9 and TRBJ1-2; D is uncertain. V was clipped by 5 bases and J by 12 bases, with 16 bases between them. Looked up from germline, CDR1 is SEHNR and CDR2 is FQNEAQ (reference sequence). The CDR3 is made up of 12 amino acids. For the CDR3, the DNA is TGTGCCAGCAGCCGTTGGGCAGAGCGGAACACCTTC. Encoded protein: CASSRWAERNTF.

The chain has TRBV7-2 and TRBJ2-1; D might be TRBD1 or TRBD2, each matching 5 bases. CDR3 length equals 12 residues. V was cut by 4 bases and J by 9 bases, with 10 bases left in between. Per germline, CDR1 SGHTA and CDR2 FQGNSA. The CDR3 protein is CASSWDLGEQFF. The CDR3 DNA follows: TGTGCCAGCAGCTGGGACCTCGGTGAGCAGTTCTTC.

The chain employs TRBV27 and TRBJ2-3, with D unclear. This CDR3 has 13 residues. V shed 6 bases and J shed 5 bases, with 12 bases lying between them. Germline-derived CDR1 and CDR2 are MNHEY and SMNVEV (reference sequence). CDR3 residues: CASRNHRVDTQYF. In DNA, the CDR3 is TGTGCCAGCAGGAACCATAGAGTAGATACGCAGTATTTT.

This chain joins TRBV18 and TRBJ1-1; 8 nucleotides line up with TRBD1. Per germline, CDR1 KGHSH and CDR2 LQKENI. The V and J ends lost 5 bases and 7 bases, in that order; junction bases with no gene match: 9. The CDR3 has 14 residues. The CDR3 DNA reads as TGTGCCAGCTCAGCGACAGGGGTAAAGGGTGAAGCTTTCTTT. This gives the protein CASSATGVKGEAFF.

A single count supports this clonotype. The chain links TRBV20-1 to TRBJ2-1; TRBD1 agrees at 7 bases. The CDR3 covers 17 residues. The trim removed 0 bases at V and 7 bases at J, leaving 15 bases unmatched. The germline V gene has CDR1 DFQATT and CDR2 SNEGSKA (reference sequence). The CDR3 coding sequence is TGCAGTGCTAGAGATGGGACAGCCCAGACCCTACTTAATGAGCAGTTCTTC. This codes for CSARDGTAQTLLNEQFF.

The chain joins TRBV6-5 to TRBJ2-5; D remains ambiguous. Germline CDR1 is MNHEY and CDR2 is SVGAGI. With 0 bases removed from V and 2 bases from J, the gap between germline ends came to 13 bases. The CDR3 runs 16 residues. Written as DNA, the CDR3 is TGTGCCAGCAGTTACTCGGTTCCAGAACTACAAGAGACCCAGTACTTC. As protein: CASSYSVPELQETQYF.

The rearrangement links TRBV28 to TRBJ2-3; D is ambiguous. The V end was cut by 6 bases, the J end by 8 bases, with 15 bases between. Germline V CDR1 and CDR2: MDHEN, SYDVKM. The CDR3 sequence is 13 residues long. The chain's CDR3 is CASSQPHGRTQYF. CDR3 bases: TGTGCCAGCAGCCAACCGCACGGCCGTACGCAGTATTTT.